One sample yielded the 14 T cell receptor beta chains listed below, sequenced in a study of shared clonotypes between healthy human individuals. Repertoires were generated with immunoSEQ multiplex PCR, while TCRdb's copy carries only in-frame clones and drops some. The data show about 490,000 clones, 76% seen once. The sequenced material came from PBMCs. The receptors stem from a woman aged 40 to 50 in good health. Some clones in this sample may be carry-over from other donors' samples.

The chain employs TRBV5-1 and TRBJ2-2, with a weak D call TRBD2 (6 bases). Per germline, CDR1 SGHRS and CDR2 YFSETQ. The CDR3 is 15 amino acids. Trimming left V 3 bases short and J 6 bases short, with 15 bases between. The CDR3 reads CASSYLKGEAGELFF. CDR3 DNA: TGCGCCAGCAGCTACCTAAAAGGGGAGGCCGGGGAGCTGTTTTTT.

The CDR3 loop reads CASSLAEQADTEAFF. DNA for the CDR3: TGTGCCAGCAGCTTGGCCGAACAGGCTGACACTGAAGCTTTCTTT. V usage is TRBV5-5 and J usage is TRBJ1-1, with D possibly TRBD1 on 5 matching bases. V lost 0 bases and J 3 bases, leaving 12 bases between the germline ends. This CDR3 contains 15 residues. Germline values: CDR1 SGHKS, CDR2 YYEKEE (reference sequence). Full variable domain (remainder filled in from reference TRBV5-5 and TRBJ1-1): DAGVTQSPTHLIKTRGQQVTLRCSPISGHKSVSWYQQVLGQGPQFIFQYYEKEERGRGNFPDRFSARQFPNYSSELNVNALLLGDSALYLCASSLAEQADTEAFFGQGTRLTVV.

With regard to this clone: This specimen includes other DNA sequences encoding the same CDR3. V and J are TRBV30 and TRBJ1-1; D may be TRBD1 (5 bases). The CDR3 is made up of 13 amino acids. Trimming stripped 0 bases from V and 1 base from J, with 6 bases between. The germline V gene encodes CDR1 GTSNPN and CDR2 SVGIG (reference sequence). CDR3 in amino acids: CAWSVQGNTEAFF. CDR3 coding DNA: TGTGCCTGGAGTGTTCAGGGGAACACTGAAGCTTTCTTT.

This clone was seen only once. This may be a read error, as it is one base from a much larger clone. Other nucleotide sequences from this sample produce the same CDR3. This chain joins TRBV11-2 and TRBJ2-7, with D unresolved. This CDR3 spans 11 amino acids. Germline loops: CDR1 SGHAT, CDR2 FQNNGV. Between the trimmed V and J ends, which lost 5 bases and 3 bases, there was a span of 5 bases. CDR3 sequence (DNA): TGTGCCAGCAGCCCAAGCTACGAGCAGTACTTC. This gives the protein CASSPSYEQYF.

The chain links TRBV5-5 to TRBJ2-7; 7 bases line up with TRBD1. The CDR3 has 15 residues. The V segment lost 3 bases and the J segment 2 bases; nucleotides outside the gene matches: 8. Germline assignment: CDR1 SGHKS and CDR2 YYEKEE (reference sequence). CDR3 sequence: CASSSLGTDTYEQYF. Here the CDR3 DNA reads TGTGCCAGCAGCTCTCTAGGGACAGATACCTACGAGCAGTACTTC. Based on the CDR3 plus reference TRBV5-5 and TRBJ2-7, the full variable domain is DAGVTQSPTHLIKTRGQQVTLRCSPISGHKSVSWYQQVLGQGPQFIFQYYEKEERGRGNFPDRFSARQFPNYSSELNVNALLLGDSALYLCASSSLGTDTYEQYFGPGTRLTVT.

The chain links TRBV27 to TRBJ2-1; TRBD2 is a possible D gene (6 bases). This CDR3 has 16 amino acids. Per germline, CDR1 MNHEY and CDR2 SMNVEV (reference sequence). Trimming took 4 bases from V and 4 from J, leaving 17 bases between them. The CDR3 sequence is CASSSSGTRQYNEQFF. The CDR3 DNA reads as TGTGCCAGCAGTTCCTCCGGGACTCGCCAATACAATGAGCAGTTCTTC.

V is TRBV7-2 and J is TRBJ2-7, with TRBD2 matching 14 bases. CDR3 length equals 17 residues. The V gene's germline CDR1 is SGHTA and CDR2 FQGNSA. With 4 bases clipped from V and 1 base from J, the junction kept 6 bases outside the gene matches. CDR3 sequence: CASSSRLAGGLSYEQYF. The CDR3 DNA sequence: TGTGCCAGCAGCTCCCGACTAGCGGGAGGGTTATCCTACGAGCAGTACTTC.

The chain is built from TRBV27 and TRBJ2-5, with D tentatively TRBD2 (6 bases). This CDR3 comprises 14 residues. Trimming cost V 4 bases and J 4 bases, with 13 bases left between them. Germline V CDR1 and CDR2: MNHEY, SMNVEV (reference sequence). The CDR3 DNA is TGTGCCAGCAGTTCTACTCGGAGGGGAGAGACCCAGTACTTC. Amino acid sequence: CASSSTRRGETQYF.

About this clone: Other DNA sequences within the sample encode an identical CDR3. The chain combines TRBV9 with TRBJ2-1, with TRBD2 matching over 8 bases. Per germline, CDR1 SGDLS and CDR2 YYNGEE. This CDR3 spans 15 amino acids. With 2 bases clipped from V and 4 bases from J, the junction kept 5 bases outside the gene matches. CDR3 in amino acids: CASSVTGGPYNEQFF. The CDR3 DNA reads TGTGCCAGCAGCGTGACGGGAGGGCCTTACAATGAGCAGTTCTTC.

The V call is TRBV4-2, the J call TRBJ1-1; D not certain. The germline gives CDR1 LGHNA, CDR2 YNFKEQ. V lost 1 base, J lost 1 base, and 4 bases lay in between. CDR3 length: 13 amino acids. CDR3 nucleotide sequence: TGTGCCAGCAGCCAAGTCGCGAACACTGAAGCTTTCTTT. Its translation: CASSQVANTEAFF.

A single count supports this clone. The J gene is TRBJ1-2, the V gene TRBV28, with TRBD1 matching over 9 bases. The ends lost 11 bases at V and 4 bases at J; junction bases unmatched: 8. The CDR3 is 13 amino acids. CDR1 and CDR2 (germline): MDHEN, SYDVKM. The CDR3, as DNA: TGTGCCGGGACCCCGGGACAGGGCTATGGCTACACCTTC. It translates to CAGTPGQGYGYTF.

Of note for this clone: The junction departs from germline at one end; a sequencing error may be responsible. The chain recombines TRBV7-7 with TRBJ2-3; 13 nucleotides align to TRBD2. Germline V gene lookup returns CDR1 SSHAT and CDR2 FNYEAQ (reference sequence). This CDR3 has 15 amino acids. Written as DNA, the CDR3 is TGTGCTAGCAGCTCCGGACTAGCGGGAGTAGATACGCAGTATTTT. This translates into CASSSGLAGVDTQYF.

V is TRBV6-1 and J is TRBJ1-5; D is ambiguous. This CDR3 contains 15 residues. V was shortened by 5 bases and J by 5 bases, with 16 bases between the two germline ends. Germline V gene data show CDR1 as MNHNS and CDR2 as SASEGT. DNA for the CDR3: TGTGCCAGCAGTCAGTCCCTAAAGTCGGATCAGCCCCAGCATTTT. This encodes CASSQSLKSDQPQHF.

This chain uses TRBV12-5 with TRBJ1-1; D is unclear. The CDR3 has 17 residues. The V gene lost 3 bases and the J gene lost 0 bases, with 17 bases spanning the gap. CDR1 and CDR2 (germline): LGHNT, FRNRAP. The CDR3 DNA reads as TGTGCTAGTGGTTTCGAGGGTCCCCCACTAATGAACACTGAAGCTTTCTTT. Residues: CASGFEGPPLMNTEAFF.